What follows are 2 T cell receptor beta chains derived from one specimen sequenced in a study of cytomegalovirus exposure and HLA in healthy donors. This table comes from immunoSEQ multiplex PCR, and its TCRdb copy is limited to in-frame clones, with some not included. This table has approximately 170,000 clones, about 89% appearing once. The material sequenced was PBMCs. Source of these receptors: a woman younger than 30 in good health and CMV-seropositive.

The chain recombines TRBV6-1 with TRBJ2-1; tentatively, D is TRBD2 (5 bases). Germline CDR1 and CDR2: MNHNS and SASEGT. CDR3 length equals 14 residues. Trimming took 7 bases from V and 3 from J, leaving 13 bases between them. For the CDR3, the DNA is TGTGCCAGCAATCCCCCCGGGATCTACAATGAGCAGTTCTTC. Translation gives CASNPPGIYNEQFF.

The genes are TRBV29-1 and TRBJ1-1; a possible D gene is TRBD1 (6 bases). Germline loops: CDR1 SQVTM, CDR2 ANQGSEA. The ends were cut back, 4 bases at V and 1 base at J, with 13 bases in the middle. This CDR3 region has 14 residues. DNA of the CDR3: TGCAGCGTTGGGACAGTGGAGCGGAACACTGAAGCTTTCTTT. This codes for CSVGTVERNTEAFF.